Below are 20 T cell receptor beta chains sequenced from a single sample in a study of control samples from healthy donors and cancer patients. Sequencing was performed with immunoSEQ multiplex PCR; in TCRdb, only in-frame clones are kept and a portion is missing. The profile covers about 98,000 clones, with 82% appearing a single time and approximately 2% taken by the ten largest. Sequences were obtained from blood. The receptors derive from a man in his 60s in good health.

The rearrangement links TRBV12-1 to TRBJ1-2; TRBD1 is taken as the D call from the table, unchecked against the DNA. TRBV12-1 is reported as a pseudogene. This CDR3 has 16 residues. CDR3 DNA sequence: TGTGCCAGCAGCCCCGGTCCGGGACAGGGGAACTATGGCTACACCTTC. Translation: CASSPGPGQGNYGYTF.

This chain connects TRBV7-8 to TRBJ2-7; weak D call: TRBD1 (6 bases). The germline V and J ends were trimmed by 4 bases and 1 base, with 11 bases remaining between them. Germline values: CDR1 SGHVS, CDR2 FQNEAQ. The CDR3 length is 14 residues. CDR3 protein: CASSSQGRSYEQYF. CDR3 nucleotides: TGTGCCAGCAGCTCCCAGGGGAGATCCTACGAGCAGTACTTC. Full variable domain (rest looked up from reference TRBV7-8 and TRBJ2-7): GAGVSQSPRYKVAKRGQDVALRCDPISGHVSLFWYQQALGQGPEFLTYFQNEAQLDKSGLPSDRFFAERPEGSVSTLKIQRTQQEDSAVYLCASSSQGRSYEQYFGPGTRLTVT.

The chain is built from TRBV19 and TRBJ1-2; 7 bases align to TRBD1. The ends lost 7 bases at V and 8 bases at J; junction bases unmatched: 10. CDR3 length: 13 residues. Germline values: CDR1 LNHDA, CDR2 SQIVND (reference sequence). The DNA for the CDR3 is TGTGCCAGTACTCTAGGGGGCCGGATGGGCTACACCTTC. This gives the protein CASTLGGRMGYTF.

This clone came up a few times. V gene TRBV18 combines with J gene TRBJ2-4; 13 nucleotides agree with TRBD2. The CDR3 sequence is 18 residues long. The germline V gene has CDR1 KGHSH and CDR2 LQKENI. The junction had 5 bases not matched to a gene; V was cut back by 3 bases and J by 0 bases. CDR3 coding DNA: TGTGCCAGCTCACCGACTAGCGGGAGGATTTTAGCCAAAAACATTCAGTACTTC. Protein: CASSPTSGRILAKNIQYF.

The chain uses TRBV7-7 and TRBJ2-2; D might be TRBD2 (5 bases). Germline values: CDR1 SSHAT, CDR2 FNYEAQ (reference sequence). CDR3 length equals 16 residues. Trimming pared 2 bases from V and 4 bases from J, leaving 14 bases between. For the CDR3, the DNA is TGTGCCAGCAGCTTAAATCCCGGGGAGAGCACCGGGGAGCTGTTTTTT. Residues: CASSLNPGESTGELFF. Full variable domain (remainder filled in from reference TRBV7-7 and TRBJ2-2): GAGVSQSPRYKVTKRGQDVTLRCDPISSHATLYWYQQALGQGPEFLTYFNYEAQPDKSGLPSDRFSAERPEGSISTLTIQRTEQRDSAMYRCASSLNPGESTGELFFGEGSRLTVL.

J is TRBJ2-1 and V is TRBV11-3; TRBD2 might be the D (6 bases). Germline CDR1 is SGHNT and CDR2 is YENEEA. CDR3 length equals 15 residues. V lost 5 bases and J lost 8, with 19 bases in between. CDR3 coding DNA: TGTGCCAGCAGCACCCGGGGGTTGGCGGAGGATGAGCAGTTCTTC. Its translation: CASSTRGLAEDEQFF.

This clone was seen once. The chain couples TRBV29-1 to TRBJ1-2; no reliable D call. CDR3 length equals 12 residues. CDR1 and CDR2 from the germline V gene are SQVTM and ANQGSEA. V dropped 5 bases and J dropped 2 bases, with 9 bases sitting between them. CDR3 residues: CSVSGINYGYTF. In DNA, the CDR3 is TGCAGCGTTTCGGGCATAAACTATGGCTACACCTTC.

This chain joins TRBV19 and TRBJ2-1; D is unresolved. This CDR3 has 12 residues. Germline lookup yields CDR1 LNHDA and CDR2 SQIVND (reference sequence). V lost 5 bases to trimming and J lost 5 bases, with 7 bases between them. Written as DNA, the CDR3 is TGTGCCAGTAGTGCACCTAACAATGAGCAGTTCTTC. This codes for CASSAPNNEQFF.

This sequence joins TRBV24-1 and TRBJ1-3; 9 nucleotides agree with TRBD1. CDR3 length: 15 residues. Unmatched junction bases numbered 12, after V lost 12 bases and J lost 4 bases. CDR1 and CDR2 from the germline V gene are KGHDR and SFDVKD. The CDR3 spells CAYWDRVLGGNTIYF. In DNA, the CDR3 is TGTGCCTATTGGGACAGGGTCCTAGGCGGAAACACCATATATTTT.

V gene TRBV7-3 combines with J gene TRBJ2-5, with D possibly TRBD2 on 5 matching bases. V lost 1 base and J lost 4, with 13 bases in between. The CDR3 covers 15 residues. The V gene's germline CDR1 is SGHTA and CDR2 FQGTGA. CDR3 DNA: TGTGCCAGCAGCTTAAGGGCCCCCGGGATAGAGACCCAGTACTTC. Protein: CASSLRAPGIETQYF.

The chain combines TRBV2 with TRBJ1-3, with a weak D call TRBD1 (6 bases). Looked up from germline, CDR1 is SNHLY and CDR2 is FYNNEI. The V gene lost 7 bases and the J gene lost 2 bases, with 9 bases spanning the gap. This CDR3 region has 13 residues. Here the CDR3 DNA reads TGTGCCAGCAAGGGGGACCCTGGAAACACCATATATTTT. Translating gives CASKGDPGNTIYF.

The V and J genes are TRBV15 and TRBJ1-6; D is uncertain. Trimming removed 8 bases from V and 10 bases from J, with 15 bases in between. CDR1 is LNHNV, CDR2 YYDKDF, per germline (reference sequence). The CDR3 is 13 amino acids. CDR3 sequence reads: CATPNSNGSPLHF. The DNA for the CDR3 is TGTGCCACCCCGAATTCGAACGGATCACCCCTCCACTTT. The full variable domain, in which reference TRBV15 and TRBJ1-6 provide the parts outside the CDR3, is DAMVIQNPRYQVTQFGKPVTLSCSQTLNHNVMYWYQQKSSQAPKLLFHYYDKDFNNEADTPDNFQSRRPNTSFCFLDIRSPGLGDTAMYLCATPNSNGSPLHFGNGTRLTVT.

The rearrangement joins TRBV25-1 to TRBJ2-7; TRBD1 or TRBD2 may be the D gene (5 bases each). Per germline, CDR1 MGHDK and CDR2 SYGVNS. This CDR3 has 14 amino acids. Trimming pared 1 base from V and 7 bases from J, leaving 14 bases between. The chain's CDR3 is CASSEFRGPGEQYF. CDR3 nucleotides: TGTGCCAGCAGTGAATTCCGGGGACCGGGTGAGCAGTACTTC.

The chain carries TRBV5-4 and TRBJ2-7; 7 bases are a match to TRBD1. With V trimmed by 1 base and J by 3 bases, 7 bases remained unmatched. CDR1 SGHNT and CDR2 YYREEE come from the germline V gene (reference sequence). The CDR3 runs 15 residues. CDR3 residues: CASSLRDSLFYEQYF. In DNA, the CDR3 is TGTGCCAGCAGCTTGCGGGACAGTCTTTTCTACGAGCAGTACTTC. Together with reference TRBV5-4 and TRBJ2-7, the CDR3 gives the full variable domain: ETGVTQSPTHLIKTRGQQVTLRCSSQSGHNTVSWYQQALGQGPQFIFQYYREEENGRGNFPPRFSGLQFPNYSSELNVNALELDDSALYLCASSLRDSLFYEQYFGPGTRLTVT.

V is TRBV3-1 (or the pseudogene TRBV3-2) and J is TRBJ2-2; D gene ambiguous. CDR1 LGHDT and CDR2 YNNKEL come from the germline V gene (reference sequence). The CDR3 has 12 residues. V lost 4 bases to trimming and J lost 6 bases, with 6 bases between them. CDR3 region: CASSLRSGELFF. CDR3 nucleotides: TGTGCCAGCAGCCTCCGGTCCGGGGAGCTGTTTTTT.

This clone was observed once. This chain links TRBV6-5 with TRBJ2-3, with D hard to call. The V end was cut by 0 bases, the J end by 4 bases, with 11 bases between. Germline lookup yields CDR1 MNHEY and CDR2 SVGAGI. The CDR3 spans 15 residues. CDR3 in DNA: TGTGCCAGCAGTTACTCGAACGGGCCGCCAGATACGCAGTATTTT. Translating gives CASSYSNGPPDTQYF.

The chain joins TRBV2 to TRBJ2-4, with 7 bases fitting TRBD1. Germline V gene data show CDR1 as SNHLY and CDR2 as FYNNEI. V was clipped by 6 bases and J by 1 base; unmatched bases: 6. This CDR3 is built from 15 residues. The CDR3 region has the DNA TGTGCCAGCAGAGGGGGCACGATGGCCAAAAACATTCAGTACTTC. Translated, it gives CASRGGTMAKNIQYF.

This clone has only a few counts. V is TRBV5-4 and J is TRBJ2-4, with D possibly matching TRBD1 (5 bases). Trimming left V 2 bases short and J 1 base short, with 16 bases between. CDR1 and CDR2 (germline): SGHNT, YYREEE (reference sequence). There are 17 residues in the CDR3. CDR3 region: CASSLGQGSGAKNIQYF. The CDR3 nucleotides are TGTGCCAGCAGCTTAGGGCAGGGCTCGGGTGCCAAAAACATTCAGTACTTC.

The chain recombines TRBV7-9 with TRBJ2-5; D not resolved. The CDR3 is made up of 12 amino acids. CDR1 and CDR2 (germline): SEHNR, FQNEAQ (reference sequence). The V and J ends lost 2 bases and 6 bases respectively, with 7 bases between them. The CDR3 DNA sequence: TGTGCCAGCAGCTTATTAGCCAAGACCCAGTACTTC. Translated: CASSLLAKTQYF.

This clone has a handful of counts. The chain links TRBV19 to TRBJ2-3, with D perhaps assigned TRBD1 or TRBD2 (5 bases each). Germline V lookup: CDR1 LNHDA, CDR2 SQIVND (reference sequence). This CDR3 comprises 15 residues. The V end lost 4 bases, the J end lost 5 bases, and 16 bases lay between the germline ends. The CDR3 reads CASSTSGGWGDTQYF. The CDR3 coding sequence is TGTGCCAGTAGTACCTCTGGGGGATGGGGAGATACGCAGTATTTT.